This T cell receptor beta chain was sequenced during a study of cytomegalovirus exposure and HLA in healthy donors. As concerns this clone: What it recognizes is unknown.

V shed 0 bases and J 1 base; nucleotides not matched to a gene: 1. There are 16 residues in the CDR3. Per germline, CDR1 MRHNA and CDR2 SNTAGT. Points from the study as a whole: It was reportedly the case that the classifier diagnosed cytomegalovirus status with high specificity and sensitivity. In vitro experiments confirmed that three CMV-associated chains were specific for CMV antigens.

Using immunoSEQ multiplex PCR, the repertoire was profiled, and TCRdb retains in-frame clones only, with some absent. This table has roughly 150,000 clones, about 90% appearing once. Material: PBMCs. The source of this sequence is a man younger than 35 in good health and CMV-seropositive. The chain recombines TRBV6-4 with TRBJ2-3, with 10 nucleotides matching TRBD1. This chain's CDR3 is CASSDSGTGGTDTQYF. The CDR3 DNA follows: TGTGCCAGCAGTGACTCCGGGACAGGGGGCACAGATACGCAGTATTTT.